This is a list of T cell receptor beta chains from one sample in a study of graft-versus-host responses after intestinal transplantation. Only in-frame clones appear in the TCRdb table, and some are missing; sequencing was by immunoSEQ multiplex PCR. This sample has fewer than 110,000 clones; about 91% occur once, and the top ten carry around 0.73%. For these receptors, no antigen is known. The sample in question was unstimulated CD4+ T cells sorted from spleen or lymph node cells, obtained before transplant. The origin of the receptors is a human donor who was the organ donor for an intestinal transplant. Each CDR3 is given with its conserved first and last residue. A D gene is named only where the DNA matches it firmly. Some rows mark clone size as missing; the rest say once, few, many or name a class of expanded clone.

V gene,D gene,J gene,clone size,CDR3 DNA,CDR3 protein
TRBV5-4,.,TRBJ2-5,.,TGTGCCAGCAGCTCCGGGGGAACACAAGAGACCCAGTACTTC,CASSSGGTQETQYF
TRBV7-2,.,TRBJ1-1,.,TGTGCCAGCAGCTTAGGGTGGGGACGGCGGAACACTGAAGCTTTCTTT,CASSLGWGRRNTEAFF
TRBV30,.,TRBJ1-2,.,TGTGCCTGGAGGATCGACACCCAAGCCTATGGCTACACCTTC,CAWRIDTQAYGYTF
TRBV7-2,.,TRBJ1-6,.,TGTGCCAGCAGGAAAGGGGACTATAATTCACCCCTCCACTTT,CASRKGDYNSPLHF
TRBV30,TRBD1,TRBJ2-7,few,TGTGCCTGGAGGCTACCCTCGGGACAGGGATACTACGAGCAGTACTTC,CAWRLPSGQGYYEQYF
TRBV13,TRBD2,TRBJ2-3,.,TGTGCCAGCAGCTCCAGACTAGCGGGAGCTCGGGATACGCAGTATTTT,CASSSRLAGARDTQYF
TRBV6-6,TRBD2,TRBJ2-5,.,TGTGCCAGCAGTTACCGGCGGGGGGAGGGGGAGACCCAGTACTTC,CASSYRRGEGETQYF
TRBV7-2,.,TRBJ2-4,.,TGTGCCAGCACCCTCACCGGGACATCCAAAAACATTCAGTACTTC,CASTLTGTSKNIQYF
TRBV18,.,TRBJ1-2,.,TGTGCCAGCAGGACAGAGGACTATGGCTACACCTTC,CASRTEDYGYTF
TRBV9,.,TRBJ2-1,.,TGTGCCAGCAGCGTATATGTCGTAGGGGATGAGCAGTTCTTC,CASSVYVVGDEQFF
TRBV4-2,TRBD1,TRBJ1-3,once,TGTGCCAGCAGCCCGGACAGGTCTGGAAACACCATATATTTT,CASSPDRSGNTIYF
TRBV7-8,.,TRBJ1-1,once,TGTGCCAGCAGCTTGCAGGGGTTGAACACTGAAGCTTTCTTT,CASSLQGLNTEAFF
TRBV30,.,TRBJ2-7,.,TGTGCCTGGACAGGGGCCTACGAGCAGTACTTC,CAWTGAYEQYF
TRBV6-6,.,TRBJ2-2,.,TGTGCCAGCAGTTACTCCGCGGCCGGGGAGCTGTTTTTT,CASSYSAAGELFF